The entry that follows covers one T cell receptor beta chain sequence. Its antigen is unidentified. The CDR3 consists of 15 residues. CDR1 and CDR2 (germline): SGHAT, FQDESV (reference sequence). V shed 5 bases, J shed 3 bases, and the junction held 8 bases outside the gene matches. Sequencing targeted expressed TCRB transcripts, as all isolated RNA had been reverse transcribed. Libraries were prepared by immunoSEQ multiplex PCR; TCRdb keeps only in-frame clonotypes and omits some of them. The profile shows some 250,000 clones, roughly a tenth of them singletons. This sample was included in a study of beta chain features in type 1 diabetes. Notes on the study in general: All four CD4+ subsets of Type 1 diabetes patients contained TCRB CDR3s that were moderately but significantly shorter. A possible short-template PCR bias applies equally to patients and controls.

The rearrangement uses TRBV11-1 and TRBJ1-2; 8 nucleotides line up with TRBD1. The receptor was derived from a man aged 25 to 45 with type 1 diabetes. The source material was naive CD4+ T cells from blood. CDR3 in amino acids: CASSPRQGKDYGYTF. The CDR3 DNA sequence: TGTGCCAGCAGCCCCCGACAGGGGAAAGACTATGGCTACACCTTC.